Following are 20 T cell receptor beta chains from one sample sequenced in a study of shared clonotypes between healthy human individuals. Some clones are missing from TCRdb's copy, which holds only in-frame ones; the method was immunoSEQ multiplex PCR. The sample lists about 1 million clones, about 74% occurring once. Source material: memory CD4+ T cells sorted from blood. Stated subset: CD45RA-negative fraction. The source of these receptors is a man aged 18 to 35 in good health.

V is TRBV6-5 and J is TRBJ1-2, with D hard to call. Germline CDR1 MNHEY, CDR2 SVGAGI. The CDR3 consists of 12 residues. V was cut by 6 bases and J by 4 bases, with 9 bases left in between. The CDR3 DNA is TGTGCCAGCAGCTCAGACGCCTATGGCTACACCTTC. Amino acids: CASSSDAYGYTF.

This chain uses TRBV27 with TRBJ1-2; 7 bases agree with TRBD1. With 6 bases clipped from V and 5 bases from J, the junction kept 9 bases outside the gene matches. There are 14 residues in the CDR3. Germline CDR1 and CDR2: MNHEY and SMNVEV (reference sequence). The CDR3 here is CASRDSGGKYGYTF. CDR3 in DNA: TGTGCCAGCAGGGACTCAGGGGGGAAATATGGCTACACCTTC.

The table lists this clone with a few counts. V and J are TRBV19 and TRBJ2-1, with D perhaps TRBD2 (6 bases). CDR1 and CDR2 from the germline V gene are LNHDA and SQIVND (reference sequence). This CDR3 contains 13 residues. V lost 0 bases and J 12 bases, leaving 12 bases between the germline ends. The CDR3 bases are TGTGCCAGTAGTATAGATTGGAGGGGCGGGCAGTTCTTC. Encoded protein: CASSIDWRGGQFF.

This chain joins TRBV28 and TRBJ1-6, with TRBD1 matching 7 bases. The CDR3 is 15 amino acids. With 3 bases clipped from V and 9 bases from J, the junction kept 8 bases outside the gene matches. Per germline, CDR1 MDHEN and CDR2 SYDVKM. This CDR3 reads CASSLEEGALSPLHF. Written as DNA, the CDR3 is TGTGCCAGCAGTTTGGAAGAGGGGGCCCTTTCACCCCTCCACTTT.

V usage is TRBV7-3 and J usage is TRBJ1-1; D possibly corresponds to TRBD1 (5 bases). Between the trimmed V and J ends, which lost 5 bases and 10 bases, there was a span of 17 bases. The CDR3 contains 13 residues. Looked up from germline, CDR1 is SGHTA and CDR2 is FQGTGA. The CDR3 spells CASSPDSLVPAFF. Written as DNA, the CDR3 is TGTGCCAGCAGCCCCGACAGCTTGGTACCAGCTTTCTTT. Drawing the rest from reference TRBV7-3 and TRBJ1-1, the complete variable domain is GAGVSQTPSNKVTEKGKYVELRCDPISGHTALYWYRQSLGQGPEFLIYFQGTGAADDSGLPNDRFFAVRPEGSVSTLKIQRTERGDSAVYLCASSPDSLVPAFFGQGTRLTVV.

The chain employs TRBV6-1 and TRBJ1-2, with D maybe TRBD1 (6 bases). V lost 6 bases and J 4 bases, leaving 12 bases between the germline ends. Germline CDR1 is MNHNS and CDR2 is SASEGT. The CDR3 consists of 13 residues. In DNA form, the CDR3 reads TGTGCCAGCAGCCCTGGGGGCGGCTATGGCTACACCTTC. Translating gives CASSPGGGYGYTF.

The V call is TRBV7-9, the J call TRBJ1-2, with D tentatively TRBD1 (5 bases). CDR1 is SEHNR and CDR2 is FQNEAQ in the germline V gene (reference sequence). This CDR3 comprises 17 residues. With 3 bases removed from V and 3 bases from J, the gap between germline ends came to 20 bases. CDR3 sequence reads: CASSFGTGGTLDYGYTF. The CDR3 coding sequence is TGTGCCAGCAGCTTCGGGACCGGGGGAACTCTAGACTATGGCTACACCTTC.

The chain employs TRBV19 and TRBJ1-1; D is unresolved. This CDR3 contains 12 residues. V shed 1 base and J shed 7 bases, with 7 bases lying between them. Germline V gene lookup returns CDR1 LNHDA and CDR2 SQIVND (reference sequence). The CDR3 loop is CASSIVGDEAFF. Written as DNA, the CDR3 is TGTGCCAGTAGTATAGTGGGAGATGAAGCTTTCTTT.

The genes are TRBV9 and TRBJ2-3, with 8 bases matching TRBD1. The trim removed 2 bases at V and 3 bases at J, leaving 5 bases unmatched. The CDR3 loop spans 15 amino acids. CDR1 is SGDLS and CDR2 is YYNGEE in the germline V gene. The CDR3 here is CASSVQQGATDTQYF. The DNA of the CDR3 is TGTGCCAGCAGCGTTCAGCAGGGGGCAACAGATACGCAGTATTTT.

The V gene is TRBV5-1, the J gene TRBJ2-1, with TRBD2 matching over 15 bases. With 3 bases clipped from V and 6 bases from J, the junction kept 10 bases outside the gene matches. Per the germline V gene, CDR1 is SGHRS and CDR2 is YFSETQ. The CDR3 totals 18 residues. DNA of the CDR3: TGCGCCAGCAGCTACGGGACTAGCGGGAGGAGGATCGGCAATGAGCAGTTCTTC. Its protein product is CASSYGTSGRRIGNEQFF.

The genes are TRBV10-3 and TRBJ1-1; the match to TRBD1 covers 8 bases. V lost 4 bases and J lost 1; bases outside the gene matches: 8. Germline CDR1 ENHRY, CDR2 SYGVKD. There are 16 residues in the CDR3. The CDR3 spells CAISALRDRTNTEAFF. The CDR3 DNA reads TGTGCCATCAGTGCCCTCCGGGACAGGACGAACACTGAAGCTTTCTTT.

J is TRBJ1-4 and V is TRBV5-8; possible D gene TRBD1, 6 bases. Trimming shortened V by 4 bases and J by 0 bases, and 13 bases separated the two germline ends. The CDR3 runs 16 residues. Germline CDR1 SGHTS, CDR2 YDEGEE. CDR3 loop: CASSGGQKATNEKLFF. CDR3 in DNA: TGTGCCAGCAGCGGCGGACAGAAAGCAACTAATGAAAAACTGTTTTTT.

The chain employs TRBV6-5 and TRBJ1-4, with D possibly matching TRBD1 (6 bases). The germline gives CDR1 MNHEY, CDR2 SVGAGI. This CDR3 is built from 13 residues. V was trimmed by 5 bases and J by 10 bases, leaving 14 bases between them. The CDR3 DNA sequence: TGTGCCAGCAGTCAGGGGACCTCCCGAAAACTGTTTTTT. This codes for CASSQGTSRKLFF.

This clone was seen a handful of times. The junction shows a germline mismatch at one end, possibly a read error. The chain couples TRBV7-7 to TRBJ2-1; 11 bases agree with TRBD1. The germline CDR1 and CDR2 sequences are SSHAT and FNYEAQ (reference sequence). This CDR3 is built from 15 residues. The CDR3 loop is CASSAGTGGNNEQFF. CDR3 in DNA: TGTGCTAGCAGCGCCGGGACAGGGGGGAACAATGAGCAGTTCTTC.

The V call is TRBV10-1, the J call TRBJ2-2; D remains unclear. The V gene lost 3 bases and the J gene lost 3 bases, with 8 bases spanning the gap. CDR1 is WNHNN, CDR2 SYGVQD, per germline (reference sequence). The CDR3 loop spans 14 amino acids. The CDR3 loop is CASSDGSHTGELFF. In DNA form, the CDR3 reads TGCGCCAGCAGTGACGGATCTCACACCGGGGAGCTGTTTTTT.

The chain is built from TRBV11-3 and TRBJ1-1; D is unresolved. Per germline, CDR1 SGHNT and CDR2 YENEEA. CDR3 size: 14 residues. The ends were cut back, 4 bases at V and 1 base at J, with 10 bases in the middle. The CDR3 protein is CASSSDTTNTEAFF. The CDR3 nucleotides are TGTGCCAGCAGCTCCGACACTACGAACACTGAAGCTTTCTTT.

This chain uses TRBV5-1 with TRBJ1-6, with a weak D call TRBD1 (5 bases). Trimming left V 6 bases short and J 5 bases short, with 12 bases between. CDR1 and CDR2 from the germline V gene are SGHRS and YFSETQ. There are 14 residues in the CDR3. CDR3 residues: CASTRDGNNSPLHF. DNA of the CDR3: TGCGCCAGCACCAGGGACGGAAATAATTCACCCCTCCACTTT. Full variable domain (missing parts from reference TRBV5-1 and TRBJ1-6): KAGVTQTPRYLIKTRGQQVTLSCSPISGHRSVSWYQQTPGQGLQFLFEYFSETQRNKGNFPGRFSGRQFSNSRSEMNVSTLELGDSALYLCASTRDGNNSPLHFGNGTRLTVT.

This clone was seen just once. This CDR3 reads CASSPPTSGGLRNEQFF. The CDR3 bases are TGTGCCAGCTCACCACCGACTAGCGGGGGCCTAAGAAATGAGCAGTTCTTC. J is TRBJ2-1 and V is TRBV18; 12 positions agree with TRBD2. CDR1 and CDR2 (germline): KGHSH, LQKENI. After removal of 0 bases from V and 7 bases from J, the junction contained 7 bases not matched to a gene. The CDR3 is made up of 17 amino acids.

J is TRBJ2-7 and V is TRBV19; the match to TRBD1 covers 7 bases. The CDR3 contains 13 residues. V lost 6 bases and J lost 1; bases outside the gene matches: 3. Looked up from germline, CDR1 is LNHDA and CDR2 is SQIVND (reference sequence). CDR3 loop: CASRHRGSYEQYF. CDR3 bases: TGTGCCAGTAGGCACAGGGGATCCTACGAGCAGTACTTC.

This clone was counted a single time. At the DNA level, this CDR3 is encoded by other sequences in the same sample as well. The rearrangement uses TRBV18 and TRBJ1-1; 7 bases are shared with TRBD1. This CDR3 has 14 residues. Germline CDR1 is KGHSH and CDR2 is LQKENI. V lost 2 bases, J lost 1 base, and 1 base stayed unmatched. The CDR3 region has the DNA TGTGCCAGCTCACCAAACAGGGGGAACACTGAAGCTTTCTTT. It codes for CASSPNRGNTEAFF.